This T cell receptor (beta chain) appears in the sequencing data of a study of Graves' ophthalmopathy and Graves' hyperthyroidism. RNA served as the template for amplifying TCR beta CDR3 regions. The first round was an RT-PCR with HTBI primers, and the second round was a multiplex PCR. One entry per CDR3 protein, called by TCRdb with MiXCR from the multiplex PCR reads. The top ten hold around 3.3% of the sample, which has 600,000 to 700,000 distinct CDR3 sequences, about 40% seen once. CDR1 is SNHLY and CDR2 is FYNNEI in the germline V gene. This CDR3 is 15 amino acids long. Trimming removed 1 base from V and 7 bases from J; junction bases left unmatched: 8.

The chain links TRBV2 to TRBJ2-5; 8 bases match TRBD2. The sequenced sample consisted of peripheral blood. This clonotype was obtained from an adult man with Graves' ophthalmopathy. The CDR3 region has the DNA TGTGCCAGCAGTGAAGACGCGGGAGGAGGGGGGACCCAGTACTTC. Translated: CASSEDAGGGGTQYF.